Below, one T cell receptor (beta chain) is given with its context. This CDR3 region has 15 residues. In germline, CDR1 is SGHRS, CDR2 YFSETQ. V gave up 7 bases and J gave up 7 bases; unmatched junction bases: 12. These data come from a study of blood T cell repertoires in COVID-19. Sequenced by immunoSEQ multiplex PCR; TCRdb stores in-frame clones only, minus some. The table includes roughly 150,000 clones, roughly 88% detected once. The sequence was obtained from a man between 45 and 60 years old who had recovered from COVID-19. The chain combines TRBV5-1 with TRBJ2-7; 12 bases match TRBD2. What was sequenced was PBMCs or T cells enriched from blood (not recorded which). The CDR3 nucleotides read TGCGCCAGCGGGCCGACTAGCGGGAGTGGTGGGGAGCAGTACTTC. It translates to CASGPTSGSGGEQYF.